This TCR beta chain was found in a study of vaccination and CD4 T cells after COVID-19. Comments on this clonotype: The antigen is undetermined.

CDR3 length: 13 amino acids. Trimming took off 5 bases at V and 4 bases at J, with 11 bases between the two ends. Germline V lookup: CDR1 SGHAT, CDR2 FQDESV (reference sequence). The study, taken as a whole, reports: Convalescent patients had 304 of 307 vaccine-specific clones showing spike mono-reactivity.

The sample's treatment: approximately nine-day PBMC culture with coronavirus spike peptide pools or control peptides (ViraFEST assay). Sequenced with the Oncomine TCR Beta short-read assay was DNA taken from cultured CD4+ T cells. TCRdb re-called the PCR reads through MiXCR, storing one row per CDR3 protein. The repertoire holds around 20,000 distinct CDR3 sequences, with around a quarter as singletons. The TCR originated in a human donor with COVID-19. The sequenced material came from cultured CD4+ T cells from blood. The chain employs TRBV11-1 and TRBJ1-1; D perhaps matches TRBD1 (6 bases). CDR3 protein: CASSVKGGTEAFF. The CDR3 DNA reads as TGTGCCAGCAGCGTCAAAGGGGGCACTGAAGCTTTCTTT.